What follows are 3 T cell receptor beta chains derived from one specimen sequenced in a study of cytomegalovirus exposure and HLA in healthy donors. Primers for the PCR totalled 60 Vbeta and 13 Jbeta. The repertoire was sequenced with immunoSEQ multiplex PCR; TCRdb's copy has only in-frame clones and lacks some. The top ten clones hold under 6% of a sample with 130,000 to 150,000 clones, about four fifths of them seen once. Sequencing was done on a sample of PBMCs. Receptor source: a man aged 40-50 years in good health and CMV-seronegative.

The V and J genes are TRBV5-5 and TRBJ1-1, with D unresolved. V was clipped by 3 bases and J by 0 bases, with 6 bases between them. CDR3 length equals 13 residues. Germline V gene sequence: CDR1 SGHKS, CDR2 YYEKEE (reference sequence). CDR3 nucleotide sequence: TGTGCCAGCAGCTGGAGCATGAACACTGAAGCTTTCTTT. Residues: CASSWSMNTEAFF.

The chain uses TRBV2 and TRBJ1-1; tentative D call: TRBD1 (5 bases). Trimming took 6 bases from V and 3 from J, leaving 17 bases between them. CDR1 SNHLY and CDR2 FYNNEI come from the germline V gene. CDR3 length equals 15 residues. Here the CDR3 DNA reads TGTGCCAGCAGGATGGGGCGTGGGGGGGACACTGAAGCTTTCTTT. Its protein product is CASRMGRGGDTEAFF.

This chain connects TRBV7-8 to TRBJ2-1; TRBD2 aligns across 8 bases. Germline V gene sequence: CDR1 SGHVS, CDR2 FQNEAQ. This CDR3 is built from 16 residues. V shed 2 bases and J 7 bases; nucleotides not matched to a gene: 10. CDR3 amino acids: CASSLSSGGFGNEQFF. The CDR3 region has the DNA TGTGCCAGCAGCTTATCGTCGGGGGGGTTCGGGAATGAGCAGTTCTTC.